The 7 T cell receptor beta chains below all came from one sample that was sequenced in a study of vaccination and CD4 T cells after COVID-19. No antigen has been identified for these receptors. The study sequenced cultured CD4+ T cell DNA using the Oncomine TCR Beta short-read assay. TCRdb fed the PCR reads into MiXCR, producing one record per CDR3 protein. The sample includes fewer than 25,000 distinct CDR3 sequences, around 43% of them seen just once. Documented treatment: roughly 10-day PBMC culture with coronavirus spike peptide pools or control peptides (ViraFEST assay). Sequenced input: CD4+ T cells from blood, cultured in vitro. These receptors were collected from a human donor who had recovered from COVID-19.

This clonotype has only one observation. The rearrangement links TRBV27 to TRBJ1-6; a weak D match, TRBD1 (5 bases). The CDR3 covers 15 residues. From germline, CDR1 is MNHEY and CDR2 SMNVEV (reference sequence). Deletions cut 3 bases from V and 14 bases from J, with 20 bases between. This CDR3 reads CASSFGAGRGGALHF. CDR3 DNA sequence: TGTGCCAGCAGTTTCGGTGCAGGGCGGGGGGGGGCCCTCCACTTT.

This clonotype appeared a few times. V gene TRBV7-9 combines with J gene TRBJ1-1, with D possibly TRBD1 on 5 matching bases. The CDR3 sequence is 16 residues long. Germline V CDR1 and CDR2: SEHNR, FQNEAQ (reference sequence). With 5 bases removed from V and 1 base from J, the gap between germline ends came to 17 bases. The CDR3: CASSPRGTGANTEAFF. The DNA of the CDR3 is TGTGCCAGCAGCCCCCGGGGGACGGGAGCGAACACTGAAGCTTTCTTT.

This rearrangement joins TRBV6-2 or TRBV6-3 to TRBJ1-2; possibly TRBD1 for D (5 bases). In germline, CDR1 is MNHEY, CDR2 SVGEGT. V lost 6 bases and J 5 bases, leaving 16 bases between the germline ends. The CDR3 runs 14 residues. CDR3: CASRSMTASYGYTF. DNA of the CDR3: TGTGCCAGCAGATCCATGACAGCATCGTATGGCTACACCTTC.

J is TRBJ2-1 and V is TRBV28, with 10 bases aligning to TRBD2. V lost 3 bases to trimming and J lost 8 bases; unmatched junction nucleotides: 4. The CDR3 is 14 residues long. The V gene's germline CDR1 is MDHEN and CDR2 SYDVKM. As DNA, the CDR3 is TGTGCCAGCAGTTTGGCTAGCGGGGGCTATGAGCAGTTCTTC. It specifies CASSLASGGYEQFF.

The rearrangement joins TRBV28 to TRBJ1-5; D not certain. Germline-derived CDR1 and CDR2 are MDHEN and SYDVKM. Trimming pared 6 bases from V and 2 bases from J, leaving 32 bases between. The CDR3 contains 21 residues. The CDR3 DNA reads TGTGCCAGCAGCCCCCCGGCCAGGATCCTTAATAGTCGGCCGGGCAATCAGCCCCAGCATTTT. It yields the protein CASSPPARILNSRPGNQPQHF. Combining the CDR3 with reference TRBV28 and TRBJ1-5 gives the whole variable domain DVKVTQSSRYLVKRTGEKVFLECVQDMDHENMFWYRQDPGLGLRLIYFSYDVKMKEKGDIPEGYSVSREKKERFSLILESASTNQTSMYLCASSPPARILNSRPGNQPQHFGDGTRLSIL.

The chain uses TRBV2 and TRBJ1-5; 8 bases match TRBD1. The germline V gene encodes CDR1 SNHLY and CDR2 FYNNEI. J lost 0 bases, V lost 8 bases, and 3 bases had no gene match. The CDR3 extends over 14 amino acids. CDR3 in DNA: TGTGCCAGCGCGGGACAGGATAGCAATCAGCCCCAGCATTTT. It translates to CASAGQDSNQPQHF.

The chain employs TRBV30 and TRBJ1-2, with D maybe TRBD1 (6 bases). The length of the CDR3 is 12 residues. CDR1 and CDR2 (germline): GTSNPN, SVGIG (reference sequence). V was pared by 8 bases and J by 8 bases, with 18 bases between. CDR3 DNA sequence: TGTGCCCGGCGGGTGGGGGCCCAAGGCTACACCTTC. This encodes CARRVGAQGYTF.